The next 27 T cell receptor beta chains were all read from a single sample in a study of blood T cell repertoires in COVID-19. Sequencing was performed with immunoSEQ multiplex PCR; in TCRdb, only in-frame clones are kept and a portion is missing. The sample holds around 290,000 clones; around 87% are singletons and the top ten take around 8%. Sequencing used peripheral blood. The receptors come from a woman aged 45-65 years who had recovered from COVID-19.

The chain has TRBV7-9 and TRBJ2-3, with D possibly matching TRBD2 (5 bases). V lost 5 bases to trimming and J lost 0 bases, with 12 bases between them. The germline V gene has CDR1 SEHNR and CDR2 FQNEAQ (reference sequence). The CDR3 is 15 residues long. The CDR3, as DNA: TGTGCCAGCAGCACTACGGAGCGGAGCACAGATACGCAGTATTTT. Its protein is CASSTTERSTDTQYF.

CDR3 in amino acids: CASSPKLRTGNEQFF. In DNA form, the CDR3 reads TGTGCCAGCAGCCCTAAGTTGAGGACAGGCAATGAGCAGTTCTTC. The chain employs TRBV7-9 and TRBJ2-1; 7 bases map to TRBD1. Germline CDR1 is SEHNR and CDR2 is FQNEAQ (reference sequence). The V gene end was trimmed by 5 bases and the J gene end by 6 bases; junction bases not matched to a gene: 10. This CDR3 spans 15 amino acids.

The chain employs TRBV11-2 and TRBJ2-1; TRBD2 matches at 9 bases. The CDR3 is 14 amino acids. With V trimmed by 4 bases and J by 8 bases, 6 bases remained unmatched. Germline V gene data show CDR1 as SGHAT and CDR2 as FQNNGV. CDR3 region: CASSWGLAGDEQFF. The CDR3 bases are TGTGCCAGCAGCTGGGGACTAGCTGGCGATGAGCAGTTCTTC. Full variable domain (missing parts from reference TRBV11-2 and TRBJ2-1): EAGVAQSPRYKIIEKRQSVAFWCNPISGHATLYWYQQILGQGPKLLIQFQNNGVVDDSQLPKDRFSAERLKGVDSTLKIQPAKLEDSAVYLCASSWGLAGDEQFFGPGTRLTVL.

V is TRBV9 and J is TRBJ1-3, with D perhaps TRBD1 (5 bases). CDR3 length: 17 amino acids. Trimming cost V 4 bases and J 0 bases, with 17 bases left between them. Germline V lookup: CDR1 SGDLS, CDR2 YYNGEE. The CDR3: CASSPNQQAYSGNTIYF. The CDR3, as DNA: TGTGCCAGCAGCCCCAACCAACAGGCCTACTCTGGAAACACCATATATTTT.

This clone was seen a single time. The chain has TRBV7-2 and TRBJ2-1; D is uncertain. This CDR3 has 12 amino acids. The V gene's germline CDR1 is SGHTA and CDR2 FQGNSA. V lost 2 bases to trimming and J lost 9 bases, with 8 bases between them. The CDR3 is CASSLSPSEQFF. As DNA, the CDR3 is TGTGCCAGCAGCTTATCCCCCTCTGAGCAGTTCTTC. Looking up the rest from reference TRBV7-2 and TRBJ2-1 gives the full variable domain: GAGVSQSPSNKVTEKGKDVELRCDPISGHTALYWYRQSLGQGLEFLIYFQGNSAPDKSGLPSDRFSAERTGGSVSTLTIQRTQQEDSAVYLCASSLSPSEQFFGPGTRLTVL.

The genes are TRBV5-1 and TRBJ1-2; TRBD1 agrees at 9 bases. The germline CDR1 and CDR2 sequences are SGHRS and YFSETQ. The V and J ends lost 0 bases and 6 bases, in that order; junction bases with no gene match: 6. This CDR3 has 15 residues. The chain's CDR3 is CASSLAGRQGDGYTF. The CDR3 DNA reads TGCGCCAGCAGCTTGGCCGGTAGACAGGGGGATGGCTACACCTTC.

This sequence joins TRBV10-3 and TRBJ1-1; 8 nucleotides agree with TRBD1. The CDR3 covers 14 residues. J gave up 3 bases and V 8 bases, and 8 bases lay outside the gene matches. Germline CDR1 is ENHRY and CDR2 is SYGVKD. The CDR3 is CAIGQGVEYTEAFF. The CDR3, as DNA: TGTGCCATCGGACAGGGCGTTGAGTACACTGAAGCTTTCTTT.

The chain has TRBV2 and TRBJ2-7; TRBD2 aligns across 11 bases. Germline-derived CDR1 and CDR2 are SNHLY and FYNNEI. V dropped 9 bases and J dropped 4; count of bases not matched to a gene: 8. The CDR3 extends over 14 amino acids. CDR3 protein: CASHSGGAGYEQYF. The CDR3 region has the DNA TGTGCCAGTCATAGCGGGGGGGCCGGATACGAGCAGTACTTC.

V gene TRBV11-2 combines with J gene TRBJ2-7; 7 bases line up with TRBD1. From germline, CDR1 is SGHAT and CDR2 FQNNGV. This CDR3 region has 13 residues. J gave up 2 bases and V 4 bases, and 2 bases lay outside the gene matches. The CDR3, as DNA: TGTGCCAGCAGCTCAGGGACAGCCTACGAGCAGTACTTC. This gives the protein CASSSGTAYEQYF. Supplemented by reference TRBV11-2 and TRBJ2-7, the full variable domain reads EAGVAQSPRYKIIEKRQSVAFWCNPISGHATLYWYQQILGQGPKLLIQFQNNGVVDDSQLPKDRFSAERLKGVDSTLKIQPAKLEDSAVYLCASSSGTAYEQYFGPGTRLTVT.

The sample holds a few counts of this clone. The CDR3 DNA is TGTGCCAGTAGTACTGGTTTCGGGGGAGAGACCCAGTACTTC. Its protein is CASSTGFGGETQYF. This sequence joins TRBV19 and TRBJ2-5; weak D call: TRBD2 (6 bases). The CDR3 extends over 14 amino acids. The ends were cut back, 4 bases at V and 4 bases at J, with 13 bases in the middle. Germline CDR1 is LNHDA and CDR2 is SQIVND (reference sequence).

The V and J genes are TRBV30 and TRBJ2-3; 11 bases fit TRBD2. Per the germline V gene, CDR1 is GTSNPN and CDR2 is SVGIG (reference sequence). The CDR3 has 15 amino acids. With V trimmed by 7 bases and J by 1 base, 7 bases remained unmatched. The CDR3 region has the DNA TGTGCCTTGAATAGCGGGAGGGCCCGCACAGATACGCAGTATTTT. Its translation: CALNSGRARTDTQYF.

Regarding this clone: One junction end does not reproduce the germline sequence, and a read error may be involved. The CDR3: CASSPYDRPQQIF. CDR3 nucleotide sequence: TGTGCCAGCTCACCATACGACAGGCCGCAGCAGATCTTC. This chain links TRBV18 with TRBJ2-1; D is possibly TRBD1 (6 bases). CDR3 length: 13 amino acids. The germline V gene encodes CDR1 KGHSH and CDR2 LQKENI.

This sequence joins TRBV15 and TRBJ2-5; 9 bases map to TRBD2. This CDR3 contains 18 residues. Per germline, CDR1 LNHNV and CDR2 YYDKDF (reference sequence). Unmatched junction bases numbered 14, after V lost 1 base and J lost 5 bases. The CDR3 bases are TGTGCCACCAGCAGAGGGTTGGGAGCGGGGGGCCGGAGGGAGACCCAGTACTTC. The encoded protein is CATSRGLGAGGRRETQYF.

This clone was seen a few times. V usage is TRBV5-1 and J usage is TRBJ1-6; D unclear. V was clipped by 0 bases and J by 0 bases, with 4 bases between them. CDR3 length: 15 amino acids. Germline CDR1 reads SGHRS; CDR2 reads YFSETQ. This CDR3 is CASSLESSYNSPLHF. In DNA form, the CDR3 reads TGCGCCAGCAGCTTGGAGAGCTCCTATAATTCACCCCTCCACTTT.

The V gene is TRBV9, the J gene TRBJ1-1; D is uncertain. Germline V CDR1 and CDR2: SGDLS, YYNGEE. The CDR3 spans 15 residues. The V and J ends lost 4 bases and 5 bases respectively, with 18 bases between them. CDR3 nucleotide sequence: TGTGCCAGCAGCCCGATGACCGGGATCAAAACTGAAGCTTTCTTT. Its protein is CASSPMTGIKTEAFF.

The CDR3 coding sequence is TGTGCCAGCAGCCAAAGACAGGGTCCGACCTCTGGAAACACCATATATTTT. Translating it yields CASSQRQGPTSGNTIYF. V gene TRBV3-1 (or the pseudogene TRBV3-2) combines with J gene TRBJ1-3, with 7 positions matching TRBD1. Germline values: CDR1 LGHDT, CDR2 YNNKEL (reference sequence). Trimming removed 2 bases from V and 0 bases from J; junction bases left unmatched: 7. The CDR3 has 17 amino acids.

The rearrangement links TRBV18 to TRBJ1-5; the match to TRBD1 covers 7 bases. From germline, CDR1 is KGHSH and CDR2 LQKENI. The CDR3 is 15 residues long. V lost 3 bases and J lost 3; bases outside the gene matches: 5. CDR3 sequence: CASSPQGGDNQPQHF. The CDR3 DNA reads TGTGCCAGCTCACCTCAGGGGGGTGACAATCAGCCCCAGCATTTT.

This clone occurred a few times. The chain combines TRBV28 with TRBJ2-7; 8 bases map to TRBD1. With V trimmed by 4 bases and J by 6 bases, 5 bases remained unmatched. The CDR3 is made up of 13 amino acids. The germline V gene has CDR1 MDHEN and CDR2 SYDVKM. The CDR3 DNA is TGTGCCAGCAGTTGGACAGGGAATGGCGAGCAGTACTTC. It codes for CASSWTGNGEQYF.

This sequence joins TRBV25-1 and TRBJ1-5; a weak D match, TRBD1 (6 bases). CDR1 and CDR2 from the germline V gene are MGHDK and SYGVNS. There are 14 residues in the CDR3. Trimming stripped 8 bases from V and 4 bases from J, with 15 bases between. The chain's CDR3 is CASLSLGGNQPQHF. The CDR3 DNA reads as TGTGCCAGCTTAAGCCTAGGGGGTAATCAGCCCCAGCATTTT.

V gene TRBV19 combines with J gene TRBJ2-6; 7 bases are shared with TRBD1. The length of the CDR3 is 18 residues. The trim removed 7 bases at V and 0 bases at J, leaving 12 bases unmatched. Germline V CDR1 and CDR2: LNHDA, SQIVND (reference sequence). Here the CDR3 reads CASKRDPGQTSGANVLTF. The DNA for the CDR3 is TGTGCCAGTAAAAGGGACCCGGGACAGACCTCTGGGGCCAACGTCCTGACTTTC.

This chain connects TRBV15 to TRBJ1-5; D perhaps matches TRBD1 (5 bases). The CDR3 spans 15 residues. From germline, CDR1 is LNHNV and CDR2 YYDKDF (reference sequence). Between the trimmed V and J ends, which lost 0 bases and 5 bases, there was a span of 11 bases. This CDR3 is CATSREWQGDQPQHF. CDR3 DNA sequence: TGTGCCACCAGCAGAGAATGGCAGGGCGATCAGCCCCAGCATTTT.

This chain links TRBV27 with TRBJ2-1; 9 positions agree with TRBD1. The trim removed 6 bases at V and 9 bases at J, leaving 9 bases unmatched. Per germline, CDR1 MNHEY and CDR2 SMNVEV (reference sequence). The CDR3 runs to 14 residues. The CDR3 here is CASRWGQGMGEQFF. The CDR3 DNA follows: TGTGCCAGCAGGTGGGGACAGGGAATGGGTGAGCAGTTCTTC.

The V and J genes are TRBV19 and TRBJ1-1, with a weak D call TRBD1 (5 bases). Per germline, CDR1 LNHDA and CDR2 SQIVND (reference sequence). V was pared by 5 bases and J by 4 bases, with 17 bases between. The CDR3 sequence is 15 residues long. Here the CDR3 reads CASSQGGRAGTEAFF. CDR3 bases: TGTGCCAGTAGTCAGGGTGGGCGAGCCGGCACTGAAGCTTTCTTT.

The chain links TRBV6-5 to TRBJ1-6; 7 bases agree with TRBD1. V shed 6 bases and J 8 bases; nucleotides not matched to a gene: 4. In germline, CDR1 is MNHEY, CDR2 SVGAGI. CDR3 length: 13 residues. CDR3 amino acids: CASRQGFYSPLHF. CDR3 coding DNA: TGTGCCAGCAGACAGGGGTTTTATTCACCCCTCCACTTT.

This rearrangement joins TRBV4-3 to TRBJ1-1; TRBD1 agrees at 7 bases. Per germline, CDR1 LGHNA and CDR2 YSLEER. Losses at the gene ends were 4 bases for V and 0 bases for J; bases not matched to a gene: 2. The CDR3 sequence is 14 residues long. CDR3: CASSRDRVNTEAFF. The DNA of the CDR3 is TGCGCCAGCAGCCGTGACAGGGTGAACACTGAAGCTTTCTTT.

The gene calls are TRBV29-1 and TRBJ1-1, with 10 bases matching TRBD1. This CDR3 is 15 amino acids long. With 2 bases clipped from V and 7 bases from J, the junction kept 10 bases outside the gene matches. Germline V gene data show CDR1 as SQVTM and CDR2 as ANQGSEA. The DNA for the CDR3 is TGCAGCGTTGAATCTCCGGGGACAGGGGAGGGTGAAGCTTTCTTT. Translating gives CSVESPGTGEGEAFF.

The V gene is TRBV5-1, the J gene TRBJ2-5; D might be TRBD1 (6 bases). The CDR3 has 14 amino acids. The V and J ends lost 1 base and 4 bases respectively, with 11 bases between them. The germline V gene encodes CDR1 SGHRS and CDR2 YFSETQ. The CDR3: CASSLLQGGETQYF. CDR3 DNA sequence: TGCGCCAGCAGCTTGTTACAGGGTGGAGAGACCCAGTACTTC.